This is a list of T cell receptor beta chains from one sample in a study of blood T cell repertoires in COVID-19. Here immunoSEQ multiplex PCR was the method, and the copy in TCRdb shows in-frame clones only, minus some. This sample has under 250,000 clones, with around 82% found just once. The specimen sequenced was peripheral blood. Receptors were obtained from a man between 50 and 59 years old with active or convalescent COVID-19. Each CDR3 is given with its conserved first and last residue. D genes are given only for firm matches.

>NA|TRBJ1-3|TRBV5-1
CASSLETGNSGNTIYF
>NA|TRBJ1-5|TRBV6-5
CASRIGDAQPQHF
>NA|TRBJ2-5|TRBV10-3
CAISLGQQETQYF
>NA|TRBJ1-2|TRBV30
CAWSAGGSYGYTF
>TRBD1|TRBJ1-5|TRBV28
CASRPTGGAGQPQHF
>TRBD1|TRBJ2-3|TRBV27
CASSPWTGNTQYF
>NA|TRBJ1-1|TRBV19
CASSITANTEAFF
>TRBD2|TRBJ2-2|TRBV28
CASSSSGGATGELFF
>NA|TRBJ1-1|TRBV18
CASSLTTPASNTEAFF
>NA|TRBJ1-2|TRBV18
CASSPSGFNYGYTF
>NA|TRBJ2-2|TRBV3-1/TRBV3-2
CASSQPRRTGELFF
>NA|TRBJ1-1|TRBV12-3/TRBV12-4
CASRLARTEAFF
>NA|TRBJ1-1|TRBV4-2
CASSPSEGLGTEAFF
>NA|TRBJ1-4|TRBV28
CASSPRSNEKLFF
>TRBD1|TRBJ1-5|TRBV10-3
CAISRTGGDQPQHF
>NA|TRBJ2-1|TRBV7-2
CASSFKTGDGGQFF
>NA|TRBJ1-2|TRBV24-1
CATSEPFRDGYTF
>NA|TRBJ1-5|TRBV7-8
CASSLAGVDRPQHF
>NA|TRBJ1-1|TRBV10-3
CAVTIRARAFF
>NA|TRBJ2-2|TRBV4-2
CASSSSGNSNTGELFF
>TRBD1|TRBJ1-1|TRBV6-6
CASSRRTGALENTEAFF